Shown below are 5 T cell receptor beta chains from a single sample sequenced in a study of beta chain features in type 1 diabetes. As every portion of the isolated RNA was reverse transcribed, the sequencing read expressed TCRB transcripts. The repertoire was sequenced with immunoSEQ multiplex PCR; TCRdb's copy has only in-frame clones and lacks some. The sample gives some 900,000 clones, roughly 17% of which show up once; around 0.02% is in the top ten. Material for sequencing was naive CD4+ T cells from blood. Receptor source: a woman aged 18-30 years in good health.

The chain links TRBV6-5 to TRBJ2-7; 9 bases agree with TRBD1. The junction had 6 bases not matched to a gene; V was cut back by 3 bases and J by 3 bases. Germline V gene sequence: CDR1 MNHEY, CDR2 SVGAGI. This CDR3 has 15 amino acids. The CDR3 loop reads CASSYSGQGNYEQYF. The CDR3 DNA follows: TGTGCCAGCAGTTATTCGGGACAGGGTAACTACGAGCAGTACTTC.

This clone appeared a few times. The same CDR3 is also encoded by other DNA sequences in this sample. The chain is built from TRBV7-9 and TRBJ2-2; tentative D call: TRBD1 (5 bases). The CDR3 totals 14 residues. CDR1 and CDR2 (germline): SEHNR, FQNEAQ (reference sequence). The V end lost 5 bases, the J end lost 1 base, and 8 bases lay between the germline ends. The CDR3 DNA reads TGTGCCAGCAGCCTCGGACAGAACACCGGGGAGCTGTTTTTT. It translates to CASSLGQNTGELFF.

This chain uses TRBV15 with TRBJ1-2, with D unclear. The CDR3 spans 14 residues. Trimming took 5 bases from V and 2 from J, leaving 12 bases between them. In germline, CDR1 is LNHNV, CDR2 YYDKDF (reference sequence). The CDR3 DNA sequence: TGTGCCACCAGCCCCCGTCGGGAGAACTATGGCTACACCTTC. Protein sequence: CATSPRRENYGYTF.

This clone was counted only a few times. The rearrangement links TRBV19 to TRBJ2-1, with D tentatively TRBD1 (5 bases). CDR1 and CDR2 (germline): LNHDA, SQIVND (reference sequence). The CDR3 loop spans 14 amino acids. The V and J ends lost 10 bases and 0 bases respectively, with 13 bases between them. The CDR3 reads CATGQTSSYNEQFF. The CDR3 coding sequence is TGTGCCACCGGACAAACGAGCTCCTACAATGAGCAGTTCTTC.

This clone has a handful of counts. V usage is TRBV7-2 and J usage is TRBJ2-5; perhaps TRBD2 as D (6 bases). The ends were cut back, 1 base at V and 4 bases at J, with 19 bases in the middle. CDR1 is SGHTA, CDR2 FQGNSA, per germline. This CDR3 is built from 17 residues. The CDR3 loop is CASSLGFSGPPRETQYF. DNA of the CDR3: TGTGCCAGCAGCTTAGGGTTTAGCGGACCCCCCAGAGAGACCCAGTACTTC.